A single sample is the source of the 19 T cell receptor beta chains below, sequenced in a study of long-term antiretroviral therapy in people with HIV. immunoSEQ v3.0 was run at survey level. Produced via immunoSEQ multiplex PCR; TCRdb's table is partial and in-frame only. The table includes 30,000 to 40,000 clones, over 75% detected once. This specimen was unsorted PBMCs, taken 1.5 years after starting antiretroviral therapy. The receptors stem from a man aged 18 to 30 with HIV.

The J gene is TRBJ2-1, the V gene TRBV13, with 7 bases matching TRBD1. The germline V gene has CDR1 PRHDT and CDR2 FYEKMQ (reference sequence). Germline trimming cut 5 bases from V and 10 bases from J; bases unmatched to any gene: 11. This CDR3 spans 14 amino acids. DNA of the CDR3: TGTGCCAGCAGCCATCGGGACAGCCAAGGCGAGCAGTTCTTC. This translates into CASSHRDSQGEQFF.

The chain couples TRBV15 to TRBJ2-1; possibly TRBD1 for D (7 bases). The CDR3 extends over 14 amino acids. The V and J ends lost 3 bases and 4 bases respectively, with 10 bases between them. Per germline, CDR1 LNHNV and CDR2 YYDKDF (reference sequence). This CDR3 is CATSRQGGYNEQFF. Written as DNA, the CDR3 is TGTGCCACCAGCAGGCAGGGGGGTTACAATGAGCAGTTCTTC.

This chain links TRBV5-4 with TRBJ2-7; 12 bases are shared with TRBD2. V lost 3 bases and J lost 1; bases outside the gene matches: 2. From germline, CDR1 is SGHNT and CDR2 YYREEE (reference sequence). CDR3 size: 15 residues. The CDR3 protein is CASSSSGRVSYEQYF. The CDR3 bases are TGTGCCAGCAGCTCTAGCGGGAGGGTATCCTACGAGCAGTACTTC.

V and J are TRBV9 and TRBJ2-3; TRBD2 agrees at 8 bases. Per germline, CDR1 SGDLS and CDR2 YYNGEE. The CDR3 covers 13 residues. V lost 4 bases and J lost 6; bases outside the gene matches: 4. The CDR3 DNA reads TGTGCCAGCAGCCCCGGGGGGGCGGATACGCAGTATTTT. Amino acids: CASSPGGADTQYF.

V is TRBV28 and J is TRBJ2-7, with D perhaps TRBD1 (5 bases). The CDR3 sequence is 13 residues long. CDR1 and CDR2 from the germline V gene are MDHEN and SYDVKM. Trimming shortened V by 3 bases and J by 3 bases, and 9 bases separated the two germline ends. The CDR3 DNA is TGTGCCAGCAGTTTGTTAGGGGACTACGAGCAGTACTTC. The encoded protein is CASSLLGDYEQYF.

This clone was detected once. V and J are TRBV29-1 and TRBJ1-2; tentative D call: TRBD1 (5 bases). The CDR3 is 15 residues long. CDR1 SQVTM and CDR2 ANQGSEA come from the germline V gene. The V end was cut by 4 bases, the J end by 2 bases, with 17 bases between. The CDR3 spells CSVGTPIGDNYGYTF. DNA for the CDR3: TGCAGCGTTGGAACACCAATCGGGGACAACTATGGCTACACCTTC.

This sequence joins TRBV27 and TRBJ1-2; a possible D gene is TRBD1 (6 bases). Trimming removed 4 bases from V and 10 bases from J, with 13 bases in between. This CDR3 region has 12 residues. The germline V gene encodes CDR1 MNHEY and CDR2 SMNVEV (reference sequence). CDR3 bases: TGTGCCAGCAGTTCACGACCAGGGGTCTACACCTTC. Translating gives CASSSRPGVYTF.

This chain links TRBV6-5 with TRBJ2-1; 11 positions agree with TRBD2. The CDR3 has 15 residues. Germline V lookup: CDR1 MNHEY, CDR2 SVGAGI. Trimming took 4 bases from V and 5 from J; bases not matched to a gene: 4. CDR3 sequence: CASSSGTSGNNEQFF. The CDR3 nucleotides are TGTGCCAGCAGTTCCGGGACTAGCGGAAACAATGAGCAGTTCTTC.

The chain combines TRBV7-3 with TRBJ2-3; no clear D. The CDR3 sequence is 11 residues long. CDR1 SGHTA and CDR2 FQGTGA come from the germline V gene. Trimming shortened V by 6 bases and J by 3 bases, and 4 bases separated the two germline ends. The CDR3 DNA follows: TGTGCCAGCAGTGATACAGATACGCAGTATTTT. Amino acid sequence: CASSDTDTQYF.

V gene TRBV7-6 combines with J gene TRBJ2-2; D is possibly TRBD2 (7 bases). The length of the CDR3 is 13 residues. The V gene lost 8 bases and the J gene lost 8 bases, with 15 bases spanning the gap. Germline V gives CDR1 SGHVS, CDR2 FNYEAQ. CDR3 in DNA: TGTGCCAGCCGAGGGGGGGTCAGAGGGGAGCTGTTTTTT. It is translated as CASRGGVRGELFF.

The chain carries TRBV6-1 and TRBJ2-5; D may be TRBD2 (5 bases). Trimming took 3 bases from V and 7 from J, leaving 9 bases between them. The CDR3 loop spans 12 amino acids. From germline, CDR1 is MNHNS and CDR2 SASEGT. For the CDR3, the DNA is TGTGCCAGCAGTGAGGACTTTGGGACCCAGTACTTC. Translated, it gives CASSEDFGTQYF.

The chain employs TRBV6-6 and TRBJ2-7; unclear D gene. The V end was cut by 2 bases, the J end by 3 bases, with 11 bases between. The CDR3 length is 14 residues. Germline lookup yields CDR1 MNHNY and CDR2 SVGAGI (reference sequence). CDR3 protein: CASSYEGRIYEQYF. CDR3 bases: TGTGCCAGCAGTTACGAAGGCAGAATCTACGAGCAGTACTTC.

The rearrangement links TRBV27 to TRBJ1-2; TRBD1 agrees at 9 bases. This CDR3 has 14 amino acids. The V gene's germline CDR1 is MNHEY and CDR2 SMNVEV (reference sequence). The trim removed 3 bases at V and 5 bases at J, leaving 4 bases unmatched. CDR3 residues: CASSLSDRGYGYTF. The CDR3 DNA reads TGTGCCAGCAGTTTGTCGGACAGGGGATATGGCTACACCTTC.

CDR3 sequence reads: CASSLGSSYEQYF. For the CDR3, the DNA is TGCGCCAGCAGCTTGGGAAGTTCCTACGAGCAGTACTTC. The chain links TRBV5-1 to TRBJ2-7; D is unclear. Trimming removed 0 bases at V and 1 base at J, with 5 bases between. Germline CDR1 and CDR2: SGHRS and YFSETQ. There are 13 residues in the CDR3.

This clone was counted once. The rearrangement joins TRBV19 to TRBJ2-3; 11 nucleotides match TRBD1. J lost 4 bases, V lost 5 bases, and 5 bases had no gene match. This CDR3 is built from 15 residues. Germline loops: CDR1 LNHDA, CDR2 SQIVND (reference sequence). CDR3 amino acids: CASSRTGGIADTQYF. The CDR3 DNA is TGTGCCAGTAGTCGGACAGGGGGCATTGCAGATACGCAGTATTTT.

This chain links TRBV7-2 with TRBJ1-1; D is uncertain. Germline loops: CDR1 SGHTA, CDR2 FQGNSA. The length of the CDR3 is 14 residues. The V and J ends lost 2 bases and 1 base respectively, with 8 bases between them. For the CDR3, the DNA is TGTGCCAGCAGCTTACTCCTCGAGAACACTGAAGCTTTCTTT. Amino acids: CASSLLLENTEAFF.

This clone was seen more than once but under ten times. The chain combines TRBV7-2 with TRBJ2-7, with D possibly TRBD1 on 5 matching bases. Germline V CDR1 and CDR2: SGHTA, FQGNSA. V shed 6 bases and J shed 6 bases, with 18 bases lying between them. There are 14 residues in the CDR3. In DNA form, the CDR3 reads TGTGCCAGCAGTCCGGGTCCTTTGGACATCGAGCAGTACTTC. Its protein is CASSPGPLDIEQYF.

This clone came up a few times. CDR3 residues: CSVVGPAGELFF. CDR3 coding DNA: TGCAGCGTTGTCGGTCCGGCCGGGGAGCTGTTTTTT. V and J are TRBV29-1 and TRBJ2-2; D is unresolved. The CDR3 is 12 residues long. The germline V gene has CDR1 SQVTM and CDR2 ANQGSEA. V was shortened by 4 bases and J by 6 bases, with 9 bases between the two germline ends.

This clone was seen a few times. The rearrangement joins TRBV5-1 to TRBJ1-2; D might be TRBD1 (5 bases). Germline V gene sequence: CDR1 SGHRS, CDR2 YFSETQ. Trimming removed 0 bases at V and 3 bases at J, with 9 bases between. The CDR3 runs 14 residues. This CDR3 reads CASSLDAGYYGYTF. CDR3 sequence (DNA): TGCGCCAGCAGCTTGGATGCAGGGTACTATGGCTACACCTTC.